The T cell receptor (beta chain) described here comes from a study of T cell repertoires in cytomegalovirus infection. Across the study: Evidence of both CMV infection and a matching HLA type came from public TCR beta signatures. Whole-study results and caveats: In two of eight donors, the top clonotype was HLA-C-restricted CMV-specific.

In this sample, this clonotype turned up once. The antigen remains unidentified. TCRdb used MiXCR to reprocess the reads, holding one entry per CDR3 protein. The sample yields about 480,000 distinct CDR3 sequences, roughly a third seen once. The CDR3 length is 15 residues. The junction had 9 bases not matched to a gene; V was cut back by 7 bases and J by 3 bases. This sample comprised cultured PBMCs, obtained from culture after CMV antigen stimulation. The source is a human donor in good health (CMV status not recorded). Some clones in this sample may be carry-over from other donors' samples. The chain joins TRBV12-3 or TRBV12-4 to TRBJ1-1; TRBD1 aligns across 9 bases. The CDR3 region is CASTSGTGFDTEAFF. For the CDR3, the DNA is TGTGCCAGCACGTCCGGGACAGGGTTCGACACTGAAGCTTTCTTT.